The source of this TCR beta chain is a study of blood T cell repertoires in COVID-19. Per the germline V gene, CDR1 is SNHLY and CDR2 is FYNNEI. V shed 6 bases, J shed 13 bases, and the junction held 19 bases outside the gene matches. There are 16 residues in the CDR3. The authors' processing: Estimated nucleated cell counts came from reference gene primer amplification. Data came from immunoSEQ multiplex PCR; TCRdb stores just in-frame clones and leaves some out. Clone size and V and J calls were adopted from that table, with D and trimming inferred from the DNA. The sample holds more than 200,000 clones; approximately 86% are singletons and the top ten take roughly 1.7%. Clinical histories supplied by participants themselves formed the basis of cohort assignment. Recovery among Cohort 3 donors was established by two negative PCRs, clearance, or symptom resolution.

V is TRBV2 and J is TRBJ2-1, with 9 bases lining up with TRBD2. The clonotype originates from a woman aged 50 to 65 who had recovered from COVID-19. Sample: PBMCs or T cells enriched from blood (not recorded which). DNA of the CDR3: TGTGCCAGCAGACCTCAGGGTGTAAGTAGCGGGAGATCACAGTTCTTC. Translating gives CASRPQGVSSGRSQFF.